This TCR beta chain was captured by sequencing in a study of CXCR3-negative and CXCR3-positive naive CD8 T cells. Study at large: The study obtained some 150 million TRB reads, about 1.5 +/- 0.3 million per library. Regarding the study as a whole: The TRB CDR3s that CXCR3-positive naive cells carried were more hydrophobic than those of CXCR3-negative naive cells. CXCR3 expression dropped partially after cryopreservation, and most assays relied on fresh PBMCs. Memory CD8+ cells had much lower diversity, and both naive subsets had comparably high diversity.

Libraries were UMI-labeled 5' RACE TRB cDNA. TCRdb re-called the 5' RACE reads and gives one entry per CDR3 protein, without DNA. The sample totals about 130,000 distinct CDR3 sequences. The authors gated naive CD8+ T cells as CD45RO-CCR7+CD27+CD95-. On this clonotype: Its antigen is not identified.

Per germline, CDR1 SGHTA and CDR2 FQGNSA. The CDR3 is 15 amino acids. This clonotype was obtained from a human donor in good health. Some clones in this sample may be carry-over from other donors' samples. Specimen: naive CXCR3+ CD8+ T cells from blood. Subset noted: CD45RO-CCR7+CD27+CD95- naive CD8+ T cells expressing CXCR3 (TNR3+). The chain employs TRBV7-2 and TRBJ2-1; without DNA, the TCRdb call of TRBD1 cannot be checked. The CDR3 reads CASSLALTGYNEQFF.